This T cell receptor beta chain was profiled in a study of blood T cell repertoires in COVID-19. Overall study: Sources were T cells, B-cell-depleted T cells, or PBMCs; the material itself was cDNA or gDNA.

Germline lookup yields CDR1 SGHTA and CDR2 FQGTGA. Germline trimming cut 5 bases from V and 0 bases from J; bases unmatched to any gene: 3. The CDR3 sequence is 15 residues long. Some clones are missing from TCRdb's copy, which holds only in-frame ones; the method was immunoSEQ multiplex PCR. The table records about 300,000 clones, around 85% of them present only once. The TCR was taken from a human donor with COVID-19, enrolled during active disease. The donor label of this sample is uncertain. The sequencing sample was made of peripheral blood. The gene calls are TRBV7-3 and TRBJ1-5; 8 positions match TRBD1. The CDR3: CASSRTGNSNQPQHF. For the CDR3, the DNA is TGTGCCAGCAGCCGGACAGGGAATAGCAATCAGCCCCAGCATTTT.